These 17 T cell receptor beta chains share one sample of origin, sequenced in a study of PD-1 blockade in mismatch repair-deficient tumors. Clones were sequenced by immunoSEQ multiplex PCR, and TCRdb holds only the in-frame ones, with some missing. The data show 100,000 to 150,000 clones, roughly 86% seen once. Source: peripheral blood, taken 44 weeks after starting pembrolizumab. These receptors were collected from an adult with mismatch repair-deficient cancer.

This clone has just a few counts. The chain is built from TRBV6-6 and TRBJ2-1; the D gene is possibly TRBD2 (6 bases). V lost 2 bases and J 10 bases, leaving 9 bases between the germline ends. This CDR3 has 12 amino acids. From germline, CDR1 is MNHNY and CDR2 SVGAGI (reference sequence). DNA for the CDR3: TGTGCCAGCAGTTACGGGGGGAAGGAGCAGTTCTTC. Protein product: CASSYGGKEQFF.

V is TRBV9 and J is TRBJ2-2; D is perhaps TRBD1 (6 bases). Trimming stripped 3 bases from V and 3 bases from J, with 9 bases between. Per the germline V gene, CDR1 is SGDLS and CDR2 is YYNGEE. The CDR3 sequence is 14 residues long. CDR3 loop: CASSARGYTGELFF. The CDR3 DNA reads as TGTGCCAGCAGCGCCAGGGGCTACACCGGGGAGCTGTTTTTT.

The V and J genes are TRBV7-9 and TRBJ2-5, with D maybe TRBD1 (5 bases). This CDR3 comprises 14 residues. V shed 2 bases and J shed 4 bases, with 11 bases lying between them. CDR1 and CDR2 (germline): SEHNR, FQNEAQ (reference sequence). The DNA of the CDR3 is TGTGCCAGCAGCTTATGGTCAGGGCGAGAGACCCAGTACTTC. Translating gives CASSLWSGRETQYF.

The chain uses TRBV19 and TRBJ2-1, with 7 bases identical to TRBD1. Trimming cost V 1 base and J 8 bases; bases outside gene matches: 5. The germline gives CDR1 LNHDA, CDR2 SQIVND (reference sequence). The CDR3 has 14 residues. CDR3 amino acids: CASSIGQGVDEQFF. Here the CDR3 DNA reads TGTGCCAGTAGTATAGGGCAGGGGGTCGATGAGCAGTTCTTC.

This clone has a single count. The chain is built from TRBV5-1 and TRBJ2-5; unclear D gene. From germline, CDR1 is SGHRS and CDR2 YFSETQ. V lost 4 bases and J lost 2, with 15 bases in between. CDR3 length: 15 residues. CDR3: CASSKFRAPQETQYF. DNA for the CDR3: TGCGCCAGCAGCAAGTTTCGGGCACCACAAGAGACCCAGTACTTC.

This clone was observed once. The rearrangement joins TRBV9 to TRBJ2-1; D possibly corresponds to TRBD1 (6 bases). Looked up from germline, CDR1 is SGDLS and CDR2 is YYNGEE. The CDR3 has 16 residues. V lost 2 bases and J 9 bases, leaving 21 bases between the germline ends. CDR3 bases: TGTGCCAGCAGCGTCAGAAGCGCCGAGCTCAGGGGTGAGCAGTTCTTC. It specifies CASSVRSAELRGEQFF.

The CDR3, as DNA: TGTGCCAGCAGCCCCATTCGACAGGACTATGGCTACACCTTC. It is translated as CASSPIRQDYGYTF. This chain joins TRBV7-9 and TRBJ1-2, with D possibly matching TRBD1 (6 bases). Germline CDR1 is SEHNR and CDR2 is FQNEAQ (reference sequence). This CDR3 spans 14 amino acids. Trimming stripped 5 bases from V and 3 bases from J, with 13 bases between.

This sequence joins TRBV4-1 and TRBJ2-5; no definite D call. The germline V and J ends were trimmed by 0 bases and 6 bases, with 8 bases remaining between them. The CDR3 consists of 13 residues. Looked up from germline, CDR1 is MGHRA and CDR2 is YSYEKL. CDR3 bases: TGCGCCAGCAGCCAAGAATTGGGGAAGACCCAGTACTTC. Protein: CASSQELGKTQYF.

This clone has a single count. The CDR3 sequence is CASSLASGNTGELFF. In nucleotides, the CDR3 is TGTGCCAGCAGCTTGGCTAGCGGGAACACCGGGGAGCTGTTTTTT. The genes are TRBV5-4 and TRBJ2-2, with 7 bases identical to TRBD2. In germline, CDR1 is SGHNT, CDR2 YYREEE (reference sequence). This CDR3 region has 15 residues. The junction had 0 bases not matched to a gene; V was cut back by 0 bases and J by 1 base.

The V gene is TRBV10-2, the J gene TRBJ2-1; D may correspond to TRBD1 or TRBD2 (5 bases each). Germline V gene lookup returns CDR1 WSHSY and CDR2 SAAADI. V lost 4 bases and J lost 4, with 11 bases in between. The CDR3 is 14 residues long. CDR3 nucleotide sequence: TGCGCCAGCAGTGTTGTGGGACGATACAATGAGCAGTTCTTC. Amino acids: CASSVVGRYNEQFF.

The rearrangement joins TRBV11-3 to TRBJ2-1; 7 nucleotides agree with TRBD2. The CDR3 is made up of 13 amino acids. J was trimmed by 10 bases and V by 0 bases; bases with no gene match: 3. Per the germline V gene, CDR1 is SGHNT and CDR2 is YENEEA. CDR3 in amino acids: CASSLDTSAEQFF. The CDR3 DNA reads TGTGCCAGCAGCTTAGATACTAGCGCGGAGCAGTTCTTC.

The chain employs TRBV29-1 and TRBJ2-4; the D gene is possibly TRBD1 (5 bases). Germline values: CDR1 SQVTM, CDR2 ANQGSEA. The CDR3 runs to 14 residues. V was cut by 4 bases and J by 2 bases, with 12 bases left in between. The DNA for the CDR3 is TGCAGCGTTGTAGGGGCTTTGACCAAAAACATTCAGTACTTC. Translated: CSVVGALTKNIQYF.

This chain links TRBV6-6 with TRBJ2-1, with D possibly being TRBD2 (5 bases). Germline loops: CDR1 MNHNY, CDR2 SVGAGI (reference sequence). V shed 8 bases and J shed 0 bases, with 11 bases lying between them. The CDR3 runs to 14 residues. The CDR3 coding sequence is TGTGCCAGCTCGACGAGCGGCTCCTACAATGAGCAGTTCTTC. Protein product: CASSTSGSYNEQFF.

The chain recombines TRBV6-5 with TRBJ2-7; D possibly matches TRBD1 or TRBD2 (5 bases each). This CDR3 is 15 amino acids long. The germline V gene encodes CDR1 MNHEY and CDR2 SVGAGI. Trimming stripped 0 bases from V and 0 bases from J, with 9 bases between. In DNA form, the CDR3 reads TGTGCCAGCAGTTACTCGACCGGGACCTCCTACGAGCAGTACTTC. Translating gives CASSYSTGTSYEQYF.

V and J are TRBV28 and TRBJ2-7, with D unresolved. Germline V gene sequence: CDR1 MDHEN, CDR2 SYDVKM. The ends were cut back, 3 bases at V and 0 bases at J, with 24 bases in the middle. The CDR3 sequence is 19 residues long. CDR3 loop: CASSFSLNANKERSYEQYF. The CDR3 DNA reads TGTGCCAGCAGTTTCTCACTCAACGCAAACAAAGAACGCTCCTACGAGCAGTACTTC.

V is TRBV25-1 and J is TRBJ2-7; possible D gene TRBD1, 6 bases. The germline V gene has CDR1 MGHDK and CDR2 SYGVNS. The CDR3 spans 13 residues. Trimming stripped 7 bases from V and 6 bases from J, with 16 bases between. The CDR3 is CASTHGPGAEQYF. CDR3 sequence (DNA): TGTGCCAGCACCCACGGCCCAGGGGCCGAGCAGTACTTC.

The CDR3 sequence: CASSAPGTGGFGQPQHF. For the CDR3, the DNA is TGCGCCAGCAGCGCACCGGGTACAGGGGGCTTTGGTCAGCCCCAGCATTTT. V gene TRBV4-1 combines with J gene TRBJ1-5; 9 bases match TRBD1. The germline CDR1 and CDR2 sequences are MGHRA and YSYEKL. The CDR3 runs 17 residues. J gave up 6 bases and V 5 bases, and 14 bases lay outside the gene matches.